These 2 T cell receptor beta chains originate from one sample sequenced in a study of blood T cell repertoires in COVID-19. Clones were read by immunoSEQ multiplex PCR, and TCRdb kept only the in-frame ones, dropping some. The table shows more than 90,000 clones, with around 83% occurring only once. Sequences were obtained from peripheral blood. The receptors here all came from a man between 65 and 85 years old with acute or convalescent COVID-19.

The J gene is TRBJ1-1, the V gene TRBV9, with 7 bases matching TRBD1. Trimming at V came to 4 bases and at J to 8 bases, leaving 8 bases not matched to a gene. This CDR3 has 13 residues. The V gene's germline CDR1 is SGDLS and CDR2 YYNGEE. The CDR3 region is CASSTGVFGEAFF. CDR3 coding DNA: TGTGCCAGCAGCACAGGGGTGTTTGGCGAAGCTTTCTTT.

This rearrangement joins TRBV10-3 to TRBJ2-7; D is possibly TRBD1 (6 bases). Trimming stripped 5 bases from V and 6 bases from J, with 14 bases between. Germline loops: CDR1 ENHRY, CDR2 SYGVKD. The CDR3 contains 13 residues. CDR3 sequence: CAISRGSVVEQYF. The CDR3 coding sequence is TGTGCCATCAGTAGGGGGTCTGTGGTCGAGCAGTACTTC.